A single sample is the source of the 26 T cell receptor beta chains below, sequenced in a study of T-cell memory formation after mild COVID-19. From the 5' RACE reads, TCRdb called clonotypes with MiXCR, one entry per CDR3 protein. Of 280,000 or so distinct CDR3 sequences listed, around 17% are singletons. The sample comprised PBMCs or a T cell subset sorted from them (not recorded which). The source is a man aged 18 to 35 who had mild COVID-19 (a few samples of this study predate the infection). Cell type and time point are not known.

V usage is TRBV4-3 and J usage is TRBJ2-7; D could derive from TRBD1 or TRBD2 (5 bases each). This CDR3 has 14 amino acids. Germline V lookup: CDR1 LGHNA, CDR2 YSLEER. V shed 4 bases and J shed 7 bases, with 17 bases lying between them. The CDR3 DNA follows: TGCGCCAGCAGCCGGTCTTGGGACGGCCGGGAGCAGTACTTC. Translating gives CASSRSWDGREQYF.

CDR3 loop: CASGGGGNQPQHF. The CDR3 DNA is TGCGCCAGCGGCGGGGGGGGGAATCAGCCCCAGCATTTT. The chain joins TRBV4-1 to TRBJ1-5; TRBD1 is a possible D gene (5 bases). This CDR3 comprises 13 residues. Looked up from germline, CDR1 is MGHRA and CDR2 is YSYEKL. The germline V and J ends were trimmed by 8 bases and 4 bases, with 12 bases remaining between them.

CDR3 protein: CASRLGTGGPGELFF. Written as DNA, the CDR3 is TGTGCCAGCAGGTTGGGGACAGGGGGACCCGGGGAGCTGTTTTTT. The chain links TRBV12-3 or TRBV12-4 to TRBJ2-2, with 11 bases that match TRBD1. Trimming cost V 6 bases and J 6 bases; bases outside gene matches: 6. The CDR3 sequence is 15 residues long.

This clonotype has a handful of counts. The CDR3 protein is CASSQDEASNQPQHF. The CDR3 DNA sequence: TGCGCCAGCAGCCAAGATGAGGCGAGCAATCAGCCCCAGCATTTT. The chain couples TRBV4-1 to TRBJ1-5; D is ambiguous. Germline-derived CDR1 and CDR2 are MGHRA and YSYEKL. The CDR3 length is 15 residues. With 0 bases removed from V and 1 base from J, the gap between germline ends came to 7 bases.

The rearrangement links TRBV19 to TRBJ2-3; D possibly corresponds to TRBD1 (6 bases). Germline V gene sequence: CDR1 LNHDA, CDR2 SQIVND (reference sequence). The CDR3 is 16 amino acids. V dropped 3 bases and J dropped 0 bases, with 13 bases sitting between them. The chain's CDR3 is CASSIMGRGSTDTQYF. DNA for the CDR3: TGTGCCAGTAGTATTATGGGCAGGGGAAGCACAGATACGCAGTATTTT.

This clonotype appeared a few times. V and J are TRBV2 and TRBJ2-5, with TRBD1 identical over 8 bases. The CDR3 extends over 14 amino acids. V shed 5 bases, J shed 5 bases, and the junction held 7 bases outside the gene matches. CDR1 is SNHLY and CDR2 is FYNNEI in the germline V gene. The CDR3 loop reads CASSRQGKSETQYF. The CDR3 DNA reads TGTGCCAGCAGTCGACAGGGGAAATCCGAGACCCAGTACTTC.

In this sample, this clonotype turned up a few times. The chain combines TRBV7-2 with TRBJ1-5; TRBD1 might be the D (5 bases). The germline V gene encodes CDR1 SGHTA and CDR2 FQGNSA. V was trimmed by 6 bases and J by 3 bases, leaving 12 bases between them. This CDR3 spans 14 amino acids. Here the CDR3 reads CASSPGLINQPQHF. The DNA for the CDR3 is TGTGCCAGCAGTCCGGGACTTATCAATCAGCCCCAGCATTTT.

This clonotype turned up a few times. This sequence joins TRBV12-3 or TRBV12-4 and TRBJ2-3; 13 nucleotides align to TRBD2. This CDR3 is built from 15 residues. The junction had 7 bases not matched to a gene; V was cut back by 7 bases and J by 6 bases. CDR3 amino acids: CASTRTSGGGDTQYF. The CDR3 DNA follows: TGTGCCAGCACCCGGACTAGCGGGGGCGGGGATACGCAGTATTTT.

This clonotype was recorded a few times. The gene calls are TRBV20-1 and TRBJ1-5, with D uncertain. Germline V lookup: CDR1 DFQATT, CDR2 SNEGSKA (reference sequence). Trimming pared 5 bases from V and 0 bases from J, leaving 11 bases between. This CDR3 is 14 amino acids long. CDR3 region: CSAFTVSSNQPQHF. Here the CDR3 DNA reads TGCAGTGCTTTTACAGTCTCTAGCAATCAGCCCCAGCATTTT.

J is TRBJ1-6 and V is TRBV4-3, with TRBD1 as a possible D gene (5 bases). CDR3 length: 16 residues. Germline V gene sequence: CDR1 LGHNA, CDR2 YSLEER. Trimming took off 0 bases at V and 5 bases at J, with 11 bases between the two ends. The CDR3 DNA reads TGCGCCAGCAGCCAAGATCTTCAGGACAATAATTCACCCCTCCACTTT. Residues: CASSQDLQDNNSPLHF.

DNA of the CDR3: TGTGCCAGCAGCTCCTCGGGCTCGATCGGAAACACCATATATTTT. Amino acid sequence: CASSSSGSIGNTIYF. The chain links TRBV5-6 to TRBJ1-3, with no clear D. The CDR3 has 15 amino acids. Germline V lookup: CDR1 SGHDT, CDR2 YYEEEE. The V and J ends lost 3 bases and 4 bases respectively, with 14 bases between them.

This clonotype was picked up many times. In nucleotides, the CDR3 is TGTGCCAGCAGCGCCCGCGACTGGGCCGGGGAGCTGTTTTTT. Protein: CASSARDWAGELFF. The rearrangement uses TRBV9 and TRBJ2-2; D gene unclear. The CDR3 contains 14 residues. V lost 3 bases to trimming and J lost 6 bases, with 12 bases between them. The germline gives CDR1 SGDLS, CDR2 YYNGEE.

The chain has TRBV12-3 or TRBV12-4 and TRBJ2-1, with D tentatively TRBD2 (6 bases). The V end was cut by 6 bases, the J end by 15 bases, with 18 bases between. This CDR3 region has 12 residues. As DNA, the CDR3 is TGTGCCAGCAGCCCCGGGACTCTGATGATGTTCTTC. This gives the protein CASSPGTLMMFF.

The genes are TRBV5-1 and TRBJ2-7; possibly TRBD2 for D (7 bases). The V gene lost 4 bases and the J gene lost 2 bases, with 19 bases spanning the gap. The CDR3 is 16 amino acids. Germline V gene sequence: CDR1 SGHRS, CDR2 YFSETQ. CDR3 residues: CASSLEGGGGPYEQYF. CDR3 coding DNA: TGCGCCAGCAGCCTGGAGGGAGGGGGAGGCCCCTACGAGCAGTACTTC.

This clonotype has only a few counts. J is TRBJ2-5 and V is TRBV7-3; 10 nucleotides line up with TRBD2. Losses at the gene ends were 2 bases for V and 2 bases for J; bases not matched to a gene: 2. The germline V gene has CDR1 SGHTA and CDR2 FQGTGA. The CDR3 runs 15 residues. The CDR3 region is CASSLLAGEQETQYF. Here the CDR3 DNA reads TGTGCCAGCAGCTTACTAGCGGGGGAACAAGAGACCCAGTACTTC. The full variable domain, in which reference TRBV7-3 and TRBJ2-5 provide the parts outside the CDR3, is GAGVSQTPSNKVTEKGKYVELRCDPISGHTALYWYRQSLGQGPEFLIYFQGTGAADDSGLPNDRFFAVRPEGSVSTLKIQRTERGDSAVYLCASSLLAGEQETQYFGPGTRLLVL.

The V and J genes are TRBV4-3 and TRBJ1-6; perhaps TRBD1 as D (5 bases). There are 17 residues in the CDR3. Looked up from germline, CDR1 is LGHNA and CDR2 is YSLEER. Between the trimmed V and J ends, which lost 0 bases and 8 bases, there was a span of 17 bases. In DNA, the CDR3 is TGCGCCAGCAGCCAAGATCAGCGGGGGTTGGCCTATTCACCCCTCCACTTT. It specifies CASSQDQRGLAYSPLHF.

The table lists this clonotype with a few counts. CDR3 region: CSVDQGLGEQYF. The CDR3 nucleotides are TGCAGCGTTGATCAGGGGCTGGGCGAGCAGTACTTC. The chain combines TRBV29-1 with TRBJ2-7; possible D gene TRBD1, 6 bases. Trimming removed 3 bases from V and 6 bases from J, with 12 bases in between. The CDR3 covers 12 residues. From germline, CDR1 is SQVTM and CDR2 ANQGSEA.

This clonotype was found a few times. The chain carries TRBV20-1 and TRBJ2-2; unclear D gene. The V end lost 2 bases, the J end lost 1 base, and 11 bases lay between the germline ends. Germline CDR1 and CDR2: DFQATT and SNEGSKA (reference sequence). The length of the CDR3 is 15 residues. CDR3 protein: CSARPRTKNTGELFF. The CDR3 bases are TGCAGTGCTAGACCTCGCACCAAGAACACCGGGGAGCTGTTTTTT.

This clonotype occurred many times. The CDR3 loop is CAISDPGGDNEQFF. CDR3 nucleotide sequence: TGTGCCATCAGTGACCCTGGGGGGGACAATGAGCAGTTCTTC. The gene calls are TRBV10-3 and TRBJ2-1; 7 bases agree with TRBD2. The CDR3 has 14 residues. CDR1 ENHRY and CDR2 SYGVKD come from the germline V gene. The junction had 4 bases not matched to a gene; V was cut back by 3 bases and J by 5 bases.

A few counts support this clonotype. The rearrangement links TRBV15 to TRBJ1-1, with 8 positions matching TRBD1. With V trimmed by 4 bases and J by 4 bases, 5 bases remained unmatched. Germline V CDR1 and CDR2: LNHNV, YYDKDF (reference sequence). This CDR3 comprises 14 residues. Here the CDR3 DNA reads TGTGCCACCAGCACCAGGGGGCCGGGCACTGAAGCTTTCTTT. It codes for CATSTRGPGTEAFF.

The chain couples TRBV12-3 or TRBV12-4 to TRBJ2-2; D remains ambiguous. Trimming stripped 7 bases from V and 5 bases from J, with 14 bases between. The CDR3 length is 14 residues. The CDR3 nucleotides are TGTGCCAGCATCGGACGTCAAAGGACCGGGGAGCTGTTTTTT. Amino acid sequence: CASIGRQRTGELFF.

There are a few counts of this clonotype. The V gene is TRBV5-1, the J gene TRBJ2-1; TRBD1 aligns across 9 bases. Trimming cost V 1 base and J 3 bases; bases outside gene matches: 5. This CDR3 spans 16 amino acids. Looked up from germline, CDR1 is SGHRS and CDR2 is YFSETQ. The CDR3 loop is CASSLTRDRVYNEQFF. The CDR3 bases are TGCGCCAGCAGCTTGACCCGGGACAGGGTCTACAATGAGCAGTTCTTC.

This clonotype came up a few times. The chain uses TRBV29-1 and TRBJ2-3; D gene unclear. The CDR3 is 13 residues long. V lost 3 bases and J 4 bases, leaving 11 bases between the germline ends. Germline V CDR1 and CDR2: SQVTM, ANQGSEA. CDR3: CSVDGDVADTQYF. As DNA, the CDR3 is TGCAGCGTTGATGGGGATGTGGCAGATACGCAGTATTTT.

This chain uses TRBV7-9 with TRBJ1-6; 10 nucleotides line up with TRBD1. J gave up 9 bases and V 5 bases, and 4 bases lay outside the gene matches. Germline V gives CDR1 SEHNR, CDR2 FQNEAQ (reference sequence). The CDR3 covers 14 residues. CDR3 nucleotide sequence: TGTGCCAGCAGCGACGGACAGGGGGGTTCACCCCTCCACTTT. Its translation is CASSDGQGGSPLHF.

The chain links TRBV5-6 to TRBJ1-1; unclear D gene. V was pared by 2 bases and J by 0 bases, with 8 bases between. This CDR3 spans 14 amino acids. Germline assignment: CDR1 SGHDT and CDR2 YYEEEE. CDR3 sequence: CASSFSGMNTEAFF. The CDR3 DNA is TGTGCCAGCAGCTTTTCGGGGATGAACACTGAAGCTTTCTTT.

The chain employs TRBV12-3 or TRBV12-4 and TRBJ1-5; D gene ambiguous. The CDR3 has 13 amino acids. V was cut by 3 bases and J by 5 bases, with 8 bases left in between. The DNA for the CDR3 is TGTGCCAGCAGTTTTACAGCTGATCAGCCCCAGCATTTT. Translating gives CASSFTADQPQHF.